The entry that follows covers one TCR beta chain sequence. What it binds is not known. Trimming removed 4 bases from V and 5 bases from J; junction bases left unmatched: 9. Germline CDR1 and CDR2: SGHTA and FQGNSA. This CDR3 is 15 amino acids long. Amplification used 60 Vbeta primers and 13 Jbeta primers. Clones were sequenced by immunoSEQ multiplex PCR, and TCRdb holds only the in-frame ones, with some missing. This sample has some 120,000 clones; approximately 78% occur once, and the top ten carry roughly 8.2%. The sample comes from a study of cytomegalovirus exposure and HLA in healthy donors. Regarding the study as a whole: Presence/absence analyses assumed roughly uniform sequencing depth across donors, which may not hold.

The clonotype comes from a woman in her thirties or forties in good health and CMV-seropositive. The sequenced material came from PBMCs. The V and J genes are TRBV7-2 and TRBJ2-7; 9 bases line up with TRBD1. CDR3 nucleotide sequence: TGTGCCAGCAGCTCTTCCCGGGACAGGGCCCACGAGCAGTACTTC. Translation gives CASSSSRDRAHEQYF.